These 15 T cell receptor beta chains came from one sample sequenced in a study of blood T cell repertoires in COVID-19. Assay used: immunoSEQ multiplex PCR; TCRdb lists only in-frame clones, some missing. The sample has around 400,000 clones; 80% to 90% are singletons. Sequenced: peripheral blood. The receptors shown here come from a woman aged 55 to 70 with COVID-19, enrolled during active disease.

This chain links TRBV11-2 with TRBJ1-1, with D possibly TRBD1 on 5 matching bases. The ends were cut back, 5 bases at V and 3 bases at J, with 13 bases in the middle. The CDR3 extends over 14 amino acids. The V gene's germline CDR1 is SGHAT and CDR2 FQNNGV. The CDR3 region has the DNA TGTGCCAGCAGCCCATTTGCGGGGGACACTGAAGCTTTCTTT. This sequence encodes CASSPFAGDTEAFF.

The chain links TRBV2 to TRBJ1-2, with 7 nucleotides matching TRBD1. This CDR3 comprises 12 residues. Germline values: CDR1 SNHLY, CDR2 FYNNEI. The ends lost 6 bases at V and 8 bases at J; junction bases unmatched: 6. The CDR3 here is CASSRDRGGYTF. The CDR3 region has the DNA TGTGCCAGCAGCCGGGACAGAGGGGGCTACACCTTC.

This clone was recorded once. The V and J genes are TRBV11-2 and TRBJ2-5; weak D call: TRBD2 (5 bases). Trimming took 1 base from V and 4 from J, leaving 13 bases between them. From germline, CDR1 is SGHAT and CDR2 FQNNGV. The CDR3 runs 15 residues. The CDR3 sequence: CASSLVRTRGETQYF. The CDR3 DNA follows: TGTGCCAGCAGCTTAGTCCGGACCCGGGGAGAGACCCAGTACTTC.

In its sample, this clone was seen once. The sample carries other DNA sequences with the same CDR3. The chain is built from TRBV20-1 and TRBJ1-2, with 8 bases fitting TRBD1. CDR1 is DFQATT, CDR2 SNEGSKA, per germline (reference sequence). There are 12 residues in the CDR3. V lost 3 bases to trimming and J lost 5 bases; unmatched junction nucleotides: 2. In nucleotides, the CDR3 is TGCAGTGCTAGTAGACAGGGGTATGGCTACACCTTC. Translated: CSASRQGYGYTF.

The V call is TRBV6-6, the J call TRBJ2-7; D may be TRBD2 (6 bases). Trimming shortened V by 0 bases and J by 5 bases, and 14 bases separated the two germline ends. Germline lookup yields CDR1 MNHNY and CDR2 SVGAGI (reference sequence). The CDR3 contains 15 residues. The CDR3 loop is CASSYSIGGRNEQYF. DNA of the CDR3: TGTGCCAGCAGTTACTCGATCGGGGGTCGGAACGAGCAGTACTTC.

This clone has more than one count but fewer than ten. The rearrangement joins TRBV4-1 to TRBJ1-2; TRBD1 matches 10 bases. Germline assignment: CDR1 MGHRA and CDR2 YSYEKL. V shed 5 bases and J 5 bases; nucleotides not matched to a gene: 11. The CDR3 length is 16 residues. CDR3 coding DNA: TGCGCCAGCAGCTACCGATCCAGGACAGGGGGTTATGGCTACACCTTC. Its translation: CASSYRSRTGGYGYTF.

This sequence joins TRBV5-5 and TRBJ1-2, with a possible D match to TRBD1 (6 bases). The CDR3 has 14 amino acids. CDR1 is SGHKS and CDR2 is YYEKEE in the germline V gene (reference sequence). Trimming pared 4 bases from V and 1 base from J, leaving 11 bases between. This CDR3 reads CASSPGQNNYGYTF. The CDR3 nucleotides are TGTGCCAGCAGCCCTGGACAGAATAACTATGGCTACACCTTC. Full variable domain (missing parts from reference TRBV5-5 and TRBJ1-2): DAGVTQSPTHLIKTRGQQVTLRCSPISGHKSVSWYQQVLGQGPQFIFQYYEKEERGRGNFPDRFSARQFPNYSSELNVNALLLGDSALYLCASSPGQNNYGYTFGSGTRLTVV.

The CDR3 region is CASSQDWGQGFSYNSPLHF. The CDR3 nucleotides read TGTGCCAGCAGCCAAGATTGGGGACAGGGGTTCTCCTATAATTCACCCCTCCACTTT. V and J are TRBV4-2 and TRBJ1-6; 10 bases agree with TRBD1. The CDR3 is 19 amino acids. From germline, CDR1 is LGHNA and CDR2 YNFKEQ. The J segment lost 0 bases and the V segment lost 0 bases, leaving 5 bases of the junction unmatched.

V is TRBV5-4 and J is TRBJ2-1; maybe TRBD2 (6 bases). Germline V lookup: CDR1 SGHNT, CDR2 YYREEE (reference sequence). There are 14 residues in the CDR3. Trimming took 1 base from V and 5 from J, leaving 10 bases between them. The CDR3 nucleotides read TGTGCCAGCAGCTTGACGGGGGTGAACAATGAGCAGTTCTTC. This codes for CASSLTGVNNEQFF.

The chain couples TRBV12-5 to TRBJ1-5, with D unresolved. The CDR3 contains 16 residues. V gave up 2 bases and J gave up 8 bases, with 19 bases separating them. The germline V gene has CDR1 LGHNT and CDR2 FRNRAP. The CDR3: CASGLPRGAGLEPQHF. CDR3 coding DNA: TGTGCTAGTGGTTTGCCCCGGGGAGCTGGGTTAGAGCCCCAGCATTTT.

The V gene is TRBV6-5, the J gene TRBJ2-3, with D perhaps TRBD2 (6 bases). Germline V gene sequence: CDR1 MNHEY, CDR2 SVGAGI. The CDR3 sequence is 14 residues long. The V end was cut by 2 bases, the J end by 5 bases, with 11 bases between. Written as DNA, the CDR3 is TGTGCCAGCAGTTACGGGGGGATGATAGATACGCAGTATTTT. This encodes CASSYGGMIDTQYF.

V and J are TRBV3-1 (or the pseudogene TRBV3-2) and TRBJ2-5; D perhaps matches TRBD2 (5 bases). The germline gives CDR1 LGHDT, CDR2 YNNKEL (reference sequence). The V and J ends lost 2 bases and 5 bases respectively, with 12 bases between them. The CDR3 is 14 amino acids. The CDR3 nucleotides read TGTGCCAGCAGCCAATATGCTAGCAGGGAGACCCAGTACTTC. Translated: CASSQYASRETQYF.

The genes are TRBV5-1 and TRBJ2-5; 8 nucleotides align to TRBD1. Per germline, CDR1 SGHRS and CDR2 YFSETQ. The CDR3 is 14 residues long. V dropped 0 bases and J dropped 5; count of bases not matched to a gene: 3. CDR3 loop: CASSLGTGSETQYF. Written as DNA, the CDR3 is TGCGCCAGCAGCTTGGGGACAGGGTCGGAGACCCAGTACTTC.

The V call is TRBV18, the J call TRBJ1-1, with a tentative D call TRBD1 (6 bases). V lost 2 bases, J lost 1 base, and 14 bases lay in between. The CDR3 contains 16 residues. Germline-derived CDR1 and CDR2 are KGHSH and LQKENI. The CDR3 protein is CASSPLGAGTNTEAFF. The CDR3 nucleotides are TGTGCCAGCTCACCATTGGGGGCAGGTACGAACACTGAAGCTTTCTTT.

On this clone: Other DNA sequences in this sample translate to the same CDR3. This rearrangement joins TRBV6-1 to TRBJ1-5; tentatively, D is TRBD1 (5 bases). Trimming removed 3 bases at V and 1 base at J, with 7 bases between. The CDR3 consists of 14 residues. Germline values: CDR1 MNHNS, CDR2 SASEGT. Here the CDR3 reads CASSEAGSNQPQHF. The CDR3 DNA reads as TGTGCCAGCAGTGAGGCAGGGAGCAATCAGCCCCAGCATTTT.